Presented here are 16 T cell receptor beta chains from one specimen sequenced in a study of low-dose radiotherapy and immunotherapy resistance in tumors. TRAV and TRBV primers primed cDNA for both TCRalpha and TCRbeta. The authors ran 15 to 25 PCR cycles to amplify TCRs with a constant-region primer and V-primer adapter. TCRdb independently ran MiXCR on the reads; one entry per CDR3 protein. The data contain 60,000 to 90,000 distinct CDR3 sequences, less than 35% of them seen just once; the ten biggest clones take up 11%. Time point described: before trial treatment. This sample comprised PBMCs, obtained before treatment. These receptors were collected from a female donor with ovarian cancer.

The chain carries TRBV6-1 and TRBJ2-5, with D perhaps matching TRBD1 or TRBD2 (5 bases each). Per the germline V gene, CDR1 is MNHNS and CDR2 is SASEGT. CDR3 length: 15 residues. Trimming stripped 5 bases from V and 1 base from J, with 14 bases between. CDR3 sequence: CASSRPTGGQETQYF. The CDR3, as DNA: TGTGCCAGCAGTCGTCCGACTGGGGGCCAAGAGACCCAGTACTTC.

This clonotype was counted many times. V gene TRBV18 combines with J gene TRBJ1-1; D not resolved. In germline, CDR1 is KGHSH, CDR2 LQKENI. Trimming left V 6 bases short and J 0 bases short, with 8 bases between. The CDR3 sequence is 13 residues long. The CDR3 loop is CASSGLMNTEAFF. The CDR3 DNA follows: TGTGCCAGCTCGGGTTTAATGAACACTGAAGCTTTCTTT.

This clonotype has at least ten counts. V and J are TRBV29-1 and TRBJ1-1; D is undetermined. Germline V lookup: CDR1 SQVTM, CDR2 ANQGSEA. The CDR3 has 12 amino acids. Trimming removed 6 bases from V and 1 base from J, with 9 bases in between. The CDR3 DNA sequence: TGCAGCGTGCAGAAGGGGAACACTGAAGCTTTCTTT. Translated: CSVQKGNTEAFF. Full variable domain (rest looked up from reference TRBV29-1 and TRBJ1-1): SAVISQKPSRDICQRGTSLTIQCQVDSQVTMMFWYRQQPGQSLTLIATANQGSEATYESGFVIDKFPISRPNLTFSTLTVSNMSPEDSSIYLCSVQKGNTEAFFGQGTRLTVV.

This clonotype came up many times. The CDR3 DNA follows: TGTGCCAGCAGCCAAGATTGGTACAGTCACACTGAAGCTTTCTTT. Translating it yields CASSQDWYSHTEAFF. The rearrangement uses TRBV3-1 and TRBJ1-1, with D unresolved. The V end was cut by 0 bases, the J end by 3 bases, with 11 bases between. Germline CDR1 reads LGHDT; CDR2 reads YNNKEL (reference sequence). This CDR3 has 15 amino acids.

This clonotype was observed a handful of times. This chain joins TRBV30 and TRBJ1-2; 8 positions match TRBD1. From germline, CDR1 is GTSNPN and CDR2 SVGIG (reference sequence). V shed 3 bases, J shed 8 bases, and the junction held 14 bases outside the gene matches. The length of the CDR3 is 15 residues. This CDR3 is CAWRDRTGRLGGYTF. The CDR3 bases are TGTGCCTGGAGGGACCGGACAGGGAGACTCGGGGGCTACACCTTC.

The sample holds many counts of this clonotype. The chain is built from TRBV6-8 and TRBJ2-5; weak D call: TRBD2 (5 bases). Trimming stripped 6 bases from V and 5 bases from J, with 16 bases between. Germline V CDR1 and CDR2: MNHGY, SAAAGT. The CDR3 totals 14 residues. CDR3 nucleotide sequence: TGTGCCAGCAGCCCCGAGGGCCACGGCGAGACCCAGTACTTC. Its translation is CASSPEGHGETQYF.

This clonotype occurred many times. The rearrangement joins TRBV15 to TRBJ1-4; D not resolved. CDR3 size: 16 residues. In germline, CDR1 is LNHNV, CDR2 YYDKDF (reference sequence). Trimming pared 3 bases from V and 0 bases from J, leaving 11 bases between. CDR3: CATSSIRRATNEKLFF. As DNA, the CDR3 is TGTGCCACCAGCAGCATCAGAAGGGCAACTAATGAAAAACTGTTTTTT. Full variable domain (rest looked up from reference TRBV15 and TRBJ1-4): DAMVIQNPRYQVTQFGKPVTLSCSQTLNHNVMYWYQQKSSQAPKLLFHYYDKDFNNEADTPDNFQSRRPNTSFCFLDIRSPGLGDTAMYLCATSSIRRATNEKLFFGSGTQLSVL.

The J gene is TRBJ2-2, the V gene TRBV9; no definite D call. CDR1 and CDR2 (germline): SGDLS, YYNGEE. V was pared by 0 bases and J by 6 bases, with 6 bases between. This CDR3 contains 13 residues. The CDR3 sequence: CASSVVAPGELFF. The CDR3 DNA follows: TGTGCCAGCAGCGTAGTTGCCCCCGGGGAGCTGTTTTTT.

This clonotype was seen many times. J is TRBJ1-5 and V is TRBV15; TRBD1 matches 8 bases. V lost 6 bases, J lost 5 bases, and 9 bases stayed unmatched. Looked up from germline, CDR1 is LNHNV and CDR2 is YYDKDF (reference sequence). CDR3 length equals 15 residues. CDR3 in DNA: TGTGCCACCAGGCCCGACAGGGGTTCATATCAGCCCCAGCATTTT. Translating it yields CATRPDRGSYQPQHF.

This clonotype came up many times. The chain joins TRBV3-1 to TRBJ1-4, with D unclear. V was pared by 0 bases and J by 6 bases, with 17 bases between. This CDR3 contains 17 residues. Germline CDR1 is LGHDT and CDR2 is YNNKEL (reference sequence). The CDR3 bases are TGTGCCAGCAGCCAAGACGGGTATGAGGCTTGGCATGAAAAACTGTTTTTT. Protein: CASSQDGYEAWHEKLFF. Looking up the rest from reference TRBV3-1 and TRBJ1-4 gives the full variable domain: DTAVSQTPKYLVTQMGNDKSIKCEQNLGHDTMYWYKQDSKKFLKIMFSYNNKELIINETVPNRFSPKSPDKAHLNLHINSLELGDSAVYFCASSQDGYEAWHEKLFFGSGTQLSVL.

This clonotype was recorded at least ten times. This sequence joins TRBV20-1 and TRBJ2-7; TRBD2 agrees at 12 bases. CDR1 DFQATT and CDR2 SNEGSKA come from the germline V gene (reference sequence). The CDR3 extends over 18 amino acids. The junction had 15 bases not matched to a gene; V was cut back by 1 base and J by 5 bases. CDR3 in amino acids: CSARVSPLTSGSFDEQYF. Written as DNA, the CDR3 is TGCAGTGCTAGAGTTTCTCCCCTGACTAGCGGGAGTTTCGACGAGCAGTACTTC.

In its sample, this clonotype was seen many times. V usage is TRBV19 and J usage is TRBJ1-2, with D maybe TRBD1 (5 bases). The CDR3 totals 17 residues. CDR1 is LNHDA and CDR2 is SQIVND in the germline V gene (reference sequence). Trimming took 5 bases from V and 2 from J, leaving 21 bases between them. The CDR3 protein is CASSAGWGRGRNYGYTF. The DNA for the CDR3 is TGTGCCAGTAGTGCGGGTTGGGGCAGAGGAAGAAACTATGGCTACACCTTC.

This clonotype was seen ten or more times. The chain employs TRBV2 and TRBJ2-1; D may be TRBD1 (6 bases). The CDR3 runs 12 residues. CDR1 and CDR2 (germline): SNHLY, FYNNEI. V was cut by 10 bases and J by 6 bases, with 13 bases left in between. The CDR3 loop is CATQQGGNEQFF. In DNA, the CDR3 is TGTGCCACCCAACAGGGTGGCAATGAGCAGTTCTTC.

This clonotype came up many times. The V call is TRBV20-1, the J call TRBJ2-7; weak D call: TRBD1 (5 bases). The V and J ends lost 0 bases and 5 bases respectively, with 11 bases between them. This CDR3 is 13 amino acids long. The germline V gene encodes CDR1 DFQATT and CDR2 SNEGSKA (reference sequence). CDR3 sequence (DNA): TGCAGTGCTAGAGACAGGGTTCTAGACGAGCAGTACTTC. It specifies CSARDRVLDEQYF.

About this clonotype itself: A far larger clone is off by one base, so a read error is likely. The rearrangement links TRBV5-1 to TRBJ2-4; 9 positions agree with TRBD1. Germline-derived CDR1 and CDR2 are SGHRS and YFSETQ. V gave up 3 bases and J gave up 13 bases; unmatched junction bases: 8. This CDR3 is 13 amino acids long. The CDR3 bases are TGCGCCAGCAGCTGGACAGGGGCCGATGAGCAGTACTTC. It specifies CASSWTGADEQYF.

In regard to this clonotype: This CDR3 fails to terminate in the conserved phenylalanine or tryptophan, so it likely reflects a read error. The CDR3 bases are TGTGCCAGCAGTGCAAATGAACAGGCTGAAGCTTTCTAT. Protein: CASSANEQAEAFY. J is TRBJ1-1 and V is TRBV2; tentative D call: TRBD1 (5 bases). This CDR3 region has 13 residues. V dropped 4 bases and J dropped 6 bases, with 12 bases sitting between them. CDR1 and CDR2 (germline): SNHLY, FYNNEI.